The clone carrying this T cell receptor beta chain was seen a few times. As yet, its antigen is unknown. The PCR contained 60 Vbeta and 13 Jbeta primers. The table came from immunoSEQ multiplex PCR; TCRdb's copy has only in-frame clones and leaves some out. Among approximately 80,000 clones listed, roughly 70% were seen once. The data derive from a study of cytomegalovirus exposure and HLA in healthy donors. Points from the study as a whole: A list of 150 to 200 TCR beta chains associated with cytomegalovirus was given. Researchers reported in a later analysis that a missense DCLRE1C variant was tied to TCR beta V- and J-gene trimming. In a later analysis, at a false discovery rate of 0.05, under 20,000 TCR beta sequences were associated with HLA alleles.

The sample consisted of PBMCs. This sequence was found in a man aged 30 to 39 in good health and CMV-seropositive.

The CDR3 spells CASSSRTGAYEQYF. CDR3 DNA sequence: TGTGCCAGCAGTTCCCGGACAGGGGCATACGAGCAGTACTTC. V usage is TRBV27 and J usage is TRBJ2-7, with 9 bases identical to TRBD1. The V and J ends lost 4 bases and 4 bases, in that order; junction bases with no gene match: 5. The CDR3 is 14 amino acids. Germline values: CDR1 MNHEY, CDR2 SMNVEV (reference sequence).